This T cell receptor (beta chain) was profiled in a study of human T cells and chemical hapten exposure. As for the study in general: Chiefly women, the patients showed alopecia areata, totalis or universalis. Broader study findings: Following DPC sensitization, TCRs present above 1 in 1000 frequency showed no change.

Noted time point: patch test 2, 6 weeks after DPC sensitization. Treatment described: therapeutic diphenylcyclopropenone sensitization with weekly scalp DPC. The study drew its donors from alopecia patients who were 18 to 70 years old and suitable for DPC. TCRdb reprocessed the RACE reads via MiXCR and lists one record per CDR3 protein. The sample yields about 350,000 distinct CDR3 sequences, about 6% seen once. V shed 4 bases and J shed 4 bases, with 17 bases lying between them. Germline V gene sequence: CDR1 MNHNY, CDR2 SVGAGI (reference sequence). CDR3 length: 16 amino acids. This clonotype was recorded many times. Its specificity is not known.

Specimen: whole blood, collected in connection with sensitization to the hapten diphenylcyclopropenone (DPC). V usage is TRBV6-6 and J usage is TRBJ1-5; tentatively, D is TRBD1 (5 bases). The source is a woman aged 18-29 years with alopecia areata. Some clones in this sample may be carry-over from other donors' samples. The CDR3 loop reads CASSSGTPVRNQPQHF. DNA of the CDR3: TGTGCCAGCAGTTCCGGGACGCCAGTGAGGAATCAGCCCCAGCATTTT.